This TCR beta chain was retrieved from a study of shared clonotypes between healthy human individuals. About the study: Used for every donor were three CD4 naive, three CD4 memory, two CD8 naive and one CD8 memory plate.

As originally analysed: Filtering differed because ImmunoSEQ produced junction-only sequences that carried no quality scores. Produced via immunoSEQ multiplex PCR; TCRdb's table is partial and in-frame only. The V and J calls and the clone size are those of that table, but D and trimming were determined from the DNA. The table includes some 200,000 clones, 60% to 70% detected once. Donors had no recently reported acute infections or vaccinations and were HIV-negative. The split of CD4+ cells yielded CD45RA+ naive and CD45RA-negative memory subsets. V was clipped by 1 base and J by 5 bases; unmatched bases: 2. This CDR3 is built from 15 residues. Per the germline V gene, CDR1 is LNHNV and CDR2 is YYDKDF (reference sequence).

The sample consisted of memory CD4+ T cells sorted from blood. Subset: CD45RA-negative fraction. The J gene is TRBJ2-2, the V gene TRBV15; 9 bases agree with TRBD2. The source is a man younger than 45 in good health. The CDR3, as DNA: TGTGCCACCAGCAGAGGGGCGGGAGGGACCGGGGAGCTGTTTTTT. This translates into CATSRGAGGTGELFF. Complete variable domain (other parts from reference TRBV15 and TRBJ2-2): DAMVIQNPRYQVTQFGKPVTLSCSQTLNHNVMYWYQQKSSQAPKLLFHYYDKDFNNEADTPDNFQSRRPNTSFCFLDIRSPGLGDTAMYLCATSRGAGGTGELFFGEGSRLTVL.